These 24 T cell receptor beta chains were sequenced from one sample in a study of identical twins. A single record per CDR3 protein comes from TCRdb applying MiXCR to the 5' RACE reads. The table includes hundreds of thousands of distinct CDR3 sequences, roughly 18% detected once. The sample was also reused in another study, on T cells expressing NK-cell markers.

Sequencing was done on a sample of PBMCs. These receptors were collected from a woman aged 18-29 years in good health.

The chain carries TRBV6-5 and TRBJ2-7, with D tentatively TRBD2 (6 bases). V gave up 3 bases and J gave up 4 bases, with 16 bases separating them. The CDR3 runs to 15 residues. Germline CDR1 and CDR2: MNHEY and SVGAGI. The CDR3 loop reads CASSYGPGGGYEQYF. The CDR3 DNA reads TGTGCCAGCAGTTATGGCCCCGGGGGAGGATACGAGCAGTACTTC.

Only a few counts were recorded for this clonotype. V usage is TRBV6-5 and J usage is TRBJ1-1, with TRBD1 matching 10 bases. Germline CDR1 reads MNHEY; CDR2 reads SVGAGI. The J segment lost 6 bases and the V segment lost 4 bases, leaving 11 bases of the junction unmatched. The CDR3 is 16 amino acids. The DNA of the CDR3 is TGTGCCAGCAGTTGGACAGGGGGATACCCGAATCCTGAAGCTTTCTTT. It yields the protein CASSWTGGYPNPEAFF.

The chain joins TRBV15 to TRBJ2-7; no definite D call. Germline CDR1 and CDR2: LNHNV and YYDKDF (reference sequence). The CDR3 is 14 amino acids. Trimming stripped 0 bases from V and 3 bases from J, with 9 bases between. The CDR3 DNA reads TGTGCCACCAGCAGAGATCGGTGGAGCTACGAGCAGTACTTC. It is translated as CATSRDRWSYEQYF.

The CDR3 protein is CASSTRAAYEQYF. As DNA, the CDR3 is TGTGCCAGCAGCACCCGGGCGGCCTACGAGCAGTACTTC. The V and J genes are TRBV21-1 and TRBJ2-7; the table calls TRBD2, which could not be checked here. TRBV21-1 is termed a pseudogene. The CDR3 contains 13 residues.

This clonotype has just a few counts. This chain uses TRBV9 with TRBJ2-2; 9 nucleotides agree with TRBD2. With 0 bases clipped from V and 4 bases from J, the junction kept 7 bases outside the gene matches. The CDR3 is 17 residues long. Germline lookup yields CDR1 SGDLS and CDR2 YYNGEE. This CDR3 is CASSVDRLAGLTGELFF. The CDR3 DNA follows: TGTGCCAGCAGCGTAGATCGCCTAGCGGGACTCACCGGGGAGCTGTTTTTT.

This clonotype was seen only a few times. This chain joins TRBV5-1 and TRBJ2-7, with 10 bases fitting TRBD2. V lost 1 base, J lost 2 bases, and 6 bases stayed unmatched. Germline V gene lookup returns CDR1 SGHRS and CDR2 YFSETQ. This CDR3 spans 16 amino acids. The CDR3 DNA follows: TGCGCCAGCAGCTTGCAGTGGACTAGCGGTACCTACGAGCAGTACTTC. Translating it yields CASSLQWTSGTYEQYF.

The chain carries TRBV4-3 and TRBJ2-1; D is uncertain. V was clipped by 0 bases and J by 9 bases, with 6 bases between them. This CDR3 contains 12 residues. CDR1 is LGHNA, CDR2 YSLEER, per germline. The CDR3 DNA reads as TGCGCCAGCAGCCAAGAACGGAGTGAGCAGTTCTTC. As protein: CASSQERSEQFF.

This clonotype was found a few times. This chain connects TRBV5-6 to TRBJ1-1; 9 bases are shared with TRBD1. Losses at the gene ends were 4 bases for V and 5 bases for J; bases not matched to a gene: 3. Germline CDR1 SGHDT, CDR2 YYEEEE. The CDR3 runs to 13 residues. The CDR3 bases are TGTGCCAGCAGCACTGGACAGGGGACTGAAGCTTTCTTT. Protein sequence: CASSTGQGTEAFF.

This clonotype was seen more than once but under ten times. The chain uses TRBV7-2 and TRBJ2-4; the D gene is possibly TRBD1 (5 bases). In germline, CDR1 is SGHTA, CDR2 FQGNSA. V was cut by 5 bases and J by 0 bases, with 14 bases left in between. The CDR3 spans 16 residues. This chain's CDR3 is CASSPSGNGAKNIQYF. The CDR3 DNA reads TGTGCCAGCAGCCCTTCAGGGAACGGAGCCAAAAACATTCAGTACTTC.

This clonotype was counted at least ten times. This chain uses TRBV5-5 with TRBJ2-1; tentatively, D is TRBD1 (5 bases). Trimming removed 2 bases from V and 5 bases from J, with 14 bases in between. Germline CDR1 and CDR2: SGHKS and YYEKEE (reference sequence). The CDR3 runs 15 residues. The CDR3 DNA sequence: TGTGCCAGCAGCTTTCCAGGGCATCGGGACAATGAGCAGTTCTTC. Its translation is CASSFPGHRDNEQFF. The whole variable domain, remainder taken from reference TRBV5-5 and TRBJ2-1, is DAGVTQSPTHLIKTRGQQVTLRCSPISGHKSVSWYQQVLGQGPQFIFQYYEKEERGRGNFPDRFSARQFPNYSSELNVNALLLGDSALYLCASSFPGHRDNEQFFGPGTRLTVL.

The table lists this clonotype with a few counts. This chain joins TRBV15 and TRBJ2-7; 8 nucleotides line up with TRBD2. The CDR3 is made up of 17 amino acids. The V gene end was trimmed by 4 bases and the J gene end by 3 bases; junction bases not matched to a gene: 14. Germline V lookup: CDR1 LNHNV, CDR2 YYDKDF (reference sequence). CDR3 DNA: TGTGCCACCAGCATGGGGAGCGGGGGAGAGGTGGGCTACGAGCAGTACTTC. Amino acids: CATSMGSGGEVGYEQYF.

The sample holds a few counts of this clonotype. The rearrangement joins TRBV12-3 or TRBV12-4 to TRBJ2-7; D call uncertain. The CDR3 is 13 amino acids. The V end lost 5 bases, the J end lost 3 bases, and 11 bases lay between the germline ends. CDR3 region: CASSRERFYEQYF. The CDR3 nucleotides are TGTGCCAGCAGTCGTGAGCGCTTCTACGAGCAGTACTTC.

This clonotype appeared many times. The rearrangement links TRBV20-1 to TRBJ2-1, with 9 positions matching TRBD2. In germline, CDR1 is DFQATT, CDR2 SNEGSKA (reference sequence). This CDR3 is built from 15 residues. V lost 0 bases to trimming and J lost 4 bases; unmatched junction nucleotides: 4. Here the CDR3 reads CSARDPLAGYNEQFF. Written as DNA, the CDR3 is TGCAGTGCTAGAGATCCGCTAGCGGGGTACAATGAGCAGTTCTTC.

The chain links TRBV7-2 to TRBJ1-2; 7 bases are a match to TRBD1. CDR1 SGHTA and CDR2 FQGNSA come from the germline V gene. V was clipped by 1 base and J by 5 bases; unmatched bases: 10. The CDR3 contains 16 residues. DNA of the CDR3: TGTGCCAGCAGCTTAGACGGACAGGTGGTGTCTTATGGCTACACCTTC. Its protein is CASSLDGQVVSYGYTF.

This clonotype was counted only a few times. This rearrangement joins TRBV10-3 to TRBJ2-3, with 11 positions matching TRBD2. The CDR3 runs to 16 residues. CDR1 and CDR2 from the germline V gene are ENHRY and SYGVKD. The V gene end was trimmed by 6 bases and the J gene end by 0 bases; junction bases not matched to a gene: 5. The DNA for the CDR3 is TGTGCCATCAGCTCACTAGCGGGGGTGAGCACAGATACGCAGTATTTT. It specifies CAISSLAGVSTDTQYF.

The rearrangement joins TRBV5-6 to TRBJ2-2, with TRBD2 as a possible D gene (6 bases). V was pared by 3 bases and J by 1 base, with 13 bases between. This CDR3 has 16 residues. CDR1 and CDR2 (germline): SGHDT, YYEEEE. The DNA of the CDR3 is TGTGCCAGCAGCTCCGGGAGCCAGATGAACACCGGGGAGCTGTTTTTT. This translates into CASSSGSQMNTGELFF.

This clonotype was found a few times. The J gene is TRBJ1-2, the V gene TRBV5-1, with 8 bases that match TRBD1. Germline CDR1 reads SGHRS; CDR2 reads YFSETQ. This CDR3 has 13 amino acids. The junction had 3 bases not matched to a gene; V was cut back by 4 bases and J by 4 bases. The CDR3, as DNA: TGCGCCAGCAGCGAGGGACAGGTCTATGGCTACACCTTC. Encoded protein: CASSEGQVYGYTF.

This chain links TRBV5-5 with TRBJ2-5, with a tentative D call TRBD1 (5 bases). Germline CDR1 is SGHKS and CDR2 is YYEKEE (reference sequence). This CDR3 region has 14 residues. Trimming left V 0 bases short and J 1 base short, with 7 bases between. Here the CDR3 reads CASSLGQLQETQYF. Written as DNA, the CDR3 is TGTGCCAGCAGCTTGGGACAGCTCCAAGAGACCCAGTACTTC. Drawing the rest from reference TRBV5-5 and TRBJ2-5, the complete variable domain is DAGVTQSPTHLIKTRGQQVTLRCSPISGHKSVSWYQQVLGQGPQFIFQYYEKEERGRGNFPDRFSARQFPNYSSELNVNALLLGDSALYLCASSLGQLQETQYFGPGTRLLVL.

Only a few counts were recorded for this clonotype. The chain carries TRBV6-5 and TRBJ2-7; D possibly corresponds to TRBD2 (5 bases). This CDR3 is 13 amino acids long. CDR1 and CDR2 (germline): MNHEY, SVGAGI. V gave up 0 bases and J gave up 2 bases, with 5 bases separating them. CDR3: CASSYSEAYEQYF. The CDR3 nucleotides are TGTGCCAGCAGTTACTCGGAGGCCTACGAGCAGTACTTC.

The DNA of the CDR3 is TGTGCCACCAGCAGAGGTGGGAGCTTTCAAACAGATACGCAGTATTTT. Residues: CATSRGGSFQTDTQYF. This rearrangement joins TRBV15 to TRBJ2-3; D may be TRBD2 (5 bases). This CDR3 is built from 16 residues. Trimming shortened V by 1 base and J by 3 bases, and 14 bases separated the two germline ends. CDR1 LNHNV and CDR2 YYDKDF come from the germline V gene (reference sequence).

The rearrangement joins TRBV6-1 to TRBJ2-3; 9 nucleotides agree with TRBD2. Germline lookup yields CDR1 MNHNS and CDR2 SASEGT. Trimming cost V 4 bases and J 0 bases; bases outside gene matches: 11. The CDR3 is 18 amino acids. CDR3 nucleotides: TGTGCCAGCAGTGCGTACCACCTAGCGGGGATTAGCACAGATACGCAGTATTTT. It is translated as CASSAYHLAGISTDTQYF.

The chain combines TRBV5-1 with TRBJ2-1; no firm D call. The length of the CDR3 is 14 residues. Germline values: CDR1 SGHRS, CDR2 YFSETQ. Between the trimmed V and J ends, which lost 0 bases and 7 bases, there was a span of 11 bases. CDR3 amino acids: CASSLGALGNEQFF. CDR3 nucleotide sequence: TGCGCCAGCAGCTTGGGGGCATTGGGGAATGAGCAGTTCTTC.

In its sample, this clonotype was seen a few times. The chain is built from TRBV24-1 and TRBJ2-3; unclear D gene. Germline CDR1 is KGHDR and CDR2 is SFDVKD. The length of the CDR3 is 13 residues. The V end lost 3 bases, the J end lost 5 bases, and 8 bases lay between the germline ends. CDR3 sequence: CATSDVSGDTQYF. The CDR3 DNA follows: TGTGCCACCAGTGATGTCTCTGGAGATACGCAGTATTTT.

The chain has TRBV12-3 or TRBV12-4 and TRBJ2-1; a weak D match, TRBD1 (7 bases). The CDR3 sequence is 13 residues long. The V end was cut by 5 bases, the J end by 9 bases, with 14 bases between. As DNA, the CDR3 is TGTGCCAGCAGTGCCAGGGGGGTGAGTGAGCAGTTCTTC. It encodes CASSARGVSEQFF.